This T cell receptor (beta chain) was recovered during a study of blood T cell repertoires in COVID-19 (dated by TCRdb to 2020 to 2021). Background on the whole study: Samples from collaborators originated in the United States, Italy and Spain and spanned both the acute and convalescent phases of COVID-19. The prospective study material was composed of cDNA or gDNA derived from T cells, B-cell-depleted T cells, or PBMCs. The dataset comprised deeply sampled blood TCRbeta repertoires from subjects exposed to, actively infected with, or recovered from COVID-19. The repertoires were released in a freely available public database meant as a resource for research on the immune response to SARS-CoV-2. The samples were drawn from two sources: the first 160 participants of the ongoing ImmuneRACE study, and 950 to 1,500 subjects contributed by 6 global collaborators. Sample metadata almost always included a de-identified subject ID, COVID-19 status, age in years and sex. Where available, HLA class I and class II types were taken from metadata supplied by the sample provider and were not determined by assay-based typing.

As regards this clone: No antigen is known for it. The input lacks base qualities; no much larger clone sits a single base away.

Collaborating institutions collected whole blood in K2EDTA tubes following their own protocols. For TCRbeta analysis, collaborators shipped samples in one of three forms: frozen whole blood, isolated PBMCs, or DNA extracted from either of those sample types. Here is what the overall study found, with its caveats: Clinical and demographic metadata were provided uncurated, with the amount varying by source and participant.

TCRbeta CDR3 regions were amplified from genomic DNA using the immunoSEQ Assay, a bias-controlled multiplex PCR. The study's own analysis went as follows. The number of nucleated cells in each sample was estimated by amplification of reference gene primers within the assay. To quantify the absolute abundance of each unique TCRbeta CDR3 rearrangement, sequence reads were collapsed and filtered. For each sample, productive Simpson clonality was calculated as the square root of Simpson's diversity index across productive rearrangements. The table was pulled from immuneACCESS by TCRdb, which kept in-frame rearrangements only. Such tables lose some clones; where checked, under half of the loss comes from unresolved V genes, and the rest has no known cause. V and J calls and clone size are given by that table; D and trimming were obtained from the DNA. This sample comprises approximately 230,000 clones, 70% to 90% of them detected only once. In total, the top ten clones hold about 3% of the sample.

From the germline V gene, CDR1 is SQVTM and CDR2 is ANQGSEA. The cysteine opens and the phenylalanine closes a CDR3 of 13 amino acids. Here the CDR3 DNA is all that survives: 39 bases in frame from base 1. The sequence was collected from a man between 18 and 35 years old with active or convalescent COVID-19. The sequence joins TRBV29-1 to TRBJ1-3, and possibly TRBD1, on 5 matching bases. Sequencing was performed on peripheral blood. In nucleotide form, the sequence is TGCAGACGACAGTTAAGCTCTGGAAACACCATATATTTT. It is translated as CRRQLSSGNTIYF.